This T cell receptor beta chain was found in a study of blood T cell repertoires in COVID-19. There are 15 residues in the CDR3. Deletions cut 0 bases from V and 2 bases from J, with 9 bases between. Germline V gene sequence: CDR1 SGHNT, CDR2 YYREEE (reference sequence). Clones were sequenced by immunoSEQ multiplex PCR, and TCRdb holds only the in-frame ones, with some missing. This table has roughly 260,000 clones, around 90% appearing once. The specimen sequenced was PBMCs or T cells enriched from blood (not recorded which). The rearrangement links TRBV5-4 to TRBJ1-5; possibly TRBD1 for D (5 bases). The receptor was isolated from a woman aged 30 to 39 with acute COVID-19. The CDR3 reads CASSLVRVGNQPQHF. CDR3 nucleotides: TGTGCCAGCAGCTTGGTCAGGGTTGGCAATCAGCCCCAGCATTTT.